Presented here are 5 T cell receptor beta chains from one specimen sequenced in a study of response to subunit inactivated influenza vaccine. TCRdb called the RT-PCR reads again in MiXCR, with one record for every CDR3 protein. The table records around 250,000 distinct CDR3 sequences, 9% to 15% of them present only once. Sample: non-naive T cells sorted from PBMCs, taken roughly 15 days before vaccination. These receptors came from a man aged 50 or older who received an inactivated influenza vaccine.

The V call is TRBV6-2 or TRBV6-3, the J call TRBJ1-5; no reliable D call. V shed 8 bases and J shed 2 bases, with 16 bases lying between them. Germline values: CDR1 MNHEY, CDR2 SVGEGT. This CDR3 has 15 residues. CDR3: CASRRNGFGNQPQHF. The CDR3 DNA follows: TGTGCCAGCCGACGTAATGGGTTTGGCAATCAGCCCCAGCATTTT.

This clonotype was counted ten times or more. The gene calls are TRBV28 and TRBJ2-1; 8 bases are a match to TRBD2. Per germline, CDR1 MDHEN and CDR2 SYDVKM. This CDR3 spans 17 amino acids. V dropped 5 bases and J dropped 5; count of bases not matched to a gene: 14. CDR3 sequence reads: CASSGKTFSGRDNEQFF. The CDR3 DNA reads as TGTGCCAGCAGTGGGAAGACATTCAGCGGGAGAGACAATGAGCAGTTCTTC. Filled out from reference TRBV28 and TRBJ2-1, the complete variable domain reads DVKVTQSSRYLVKRTGEKVFLECVQDMDHENMFWYRQDPGLGLRLIYFSYDVKMKEKGDIPEGYSVSREKKERFSLILESASTNQTSMYLCASSGKTFSGRDNEQFFGPGTRLTVL.

This clonotype was recorded a few times. This sequence joins TRBV30 and TRBJ1-2; no clear D. CDR1 and CDR2 (germline): GTSNPN, SVGIG (reference sequence). The CDR3 extends over 13 amino acids. With 4 bases removed from V and 2 bases from J, the gap between germline ends came to 11 bases. CDR3 sequence (DNA): TGTGCCTGGATGTCACGGCGGAACTATGGCTACACCTTC. Protein product: CAWMSRRNYGYTF.

The chain carries TRBV20-1 and TRBJ2-1; TRBD2 aligns across 8 bases. CDR1 and CDR2 from the germline V gene are DFQATT and SNEGSKA (reference sequence). This CDR3 region has 16 residues. Trimming at V came to 3 bases and at J to 5 bases, leaving 12 bases not matched to a gene. In nucleotides, the CDR3 is TGCAGTGCTAGGGGCAACGGGAGGGCCGTGGACAATGAGCAGTTCTTC. This sequence encodes CSARGNGRAVDNEQFF.

At least ten counts were recorded for this clonotype. The chain recombines TRBV20-1 with TRBJ1-2; 9 nucleotides align to TRBD1. Germline V CDR1 and CDR2: DFQATT, SNEGSKA (reference sequence). The CDR3 length is 13 residues. With 6 bases clipped from V and 2 bases from J, the junction kept 4 bases outside the gene matches. CDR3 amino acids: CSAYDRGNYGYTF. Here the CDR3 DNA reads TGCAGTGCGTACGACAGGGGGAACTATGGCTACACCTTC.